The clone carrying this TCR beta chain occurred a few times. The CDR3 consists of 14 residues. Germline CDR1 MGHRA, CDR2 YSYEKL. The ends were cut back, 4 bases at V and 4 bases at J, with 10 bases in the middle. This table comes from immunoSEQ multiplex PCR, and its TCRdb copy is limited to in-frame clones, with some not included. The data show around 220,000 clones, about 90% seen once. This sample was included in a study of cytomegalovirus exposure and HLA in healthy donors. This TCR came from a young woman in good health and CMV-seronegative. Sequencing was done on a sample of PBMCs. The V gene is TRBV4-1, the J gene TRBJ2-2; D is unresolved. CDR3 nucleotide sequence: TGCGCCAGCAGCCTCCGGGTTTTCACCGGGGAGCTGTTTTTT. As protein: CASSLRVFTGELFF.